These 18 T cell receptor beta chains came from one sample sequenced in a study of cytomegalovirus exposure and HLA in healthy donors. With 60 Vbeta and 13 Jbeta primers, the PCR was carried out. Some clones are missing from TCRdb's copy, which holds only in-frame ones; the method was immunoSEQ multiplex PCR. The top ten hold 3.8% of the sample, which has approximately 110,000 clones, 55% to 75% seen once. The sample was PBMCs. These receptors were taken from a man aged 25 to 40 in good health and CMV-seropositive.

The genes are TRBV7-2 and TRBJ1-4; the D is unclear. Between the trimmed V and J ends, which lost 3 bases and 6 bases, there was a span of 11 bases. The V gene's germline CDR1 is SGHTA and CDR2 FQGNSA. The CDR3 covers 14 residues. CDR3 DNA: TGTGCCAGCAGCTTGCGGGTTAGGGATGAAAAACTGTTTTTT. Translation: CASSLRVRDEKLFF.

The CDR3 DNA reads TGTGCCAGCAGCGAACGGGGGAACACTGAAGCTTTCTTT. Protein product: CASSERGNTEAFF. The V call is TRBV9, the J call TRBJ1-1, with D unresolved. CDR3 length equals 13 residues. The V gene lost 3 bases and the J gene lost 1 base, with 7 bases spanning the gap. Germline-derived CDR1 and CDR2 are SGDLS and YYNGEE.

This clone was detected only once. The V call is TRBV29-1, the J call TRBJ2-5; weak D call: TRBD2 (6 bases). Trimming removed 3 bases at V and 4 bases at J, with 9 bases between. The CDR3 has 12 amino acids. Germline V gene sequence: CDR1 SQVTM, CDR2 ANQGSEA. The CDR3 protein is CSVEELAETQYF. In nucleotides, the CDR3 is TGCAGCGTTGAGGAACTAGCAGAGACCCAGTACTTC.

This clone was counted a few times. The V call is TRBV27, the J call TRBJ2-2; TRBD1 matches at 7 bases. The CDR3 consists of 14 residues. V was pared by 6 bases and J by 3 bases, with 4 bases of the junction left unmatched. The V gene's germline CDR1 is MNHEY and CDR2 SMNVEV (reference sequence). CDR3 loop: CASRTGKYTGELFF. Written as DNA, the CDR3 is TGTGCCAGCAGGACAGGGAAATACACCGGGGAGCTGTTTTTT.

This clone was counted between two and nine times. The chain recombines TRBV19 with TRBJ2-3; D ambiguous. Trimming took 1 base from V and 6 from J, leaving 11 bases between them. This CDR3 is 14 amino acids long. The germline gives CDR1 LNHDA, CDR2 SQIVND (reference sequence). CDR3 amino acids: CASSIGLTEDTQYF. Here the CDR3 DNA reads TGTGCCAGTAGTATAGGTCTGACGGAGGATACGCAGTATTTT.

The chain combines TRBV7-9 with TRBJ2-2, with 7 bases that match TRBD2. V dropped 3 bases and J dropped 0; count of bases not matched to a gene: 7. This CDR3 is 17 amino acids long. Germline CDR1 SEHNR, CDR2 FQNEAQ (reference sequence). The CDR3 region is CASSFPGRETNTGELFF. The CDR3 DNA reads as TGTGCCAGCAGCTTCCCGGGGCGGGAGACGAACACCGGGGAGCTGTTTTTT. Full variable domain (missing parts from reference TRBV7-9 and TRBJ2-2): DTGVSQNPRHKITKRGQNVTFRCDPISEHNRLYWYRQTLGQGPEFLTYFQNEAQLEKSRLLSDRFSAERPKGSFSTLEIQRTEQGDSAMYLCASSFPGRETNTGELFFGEGSRLTVL.

This clone was seen once. The CDR3 is CASSNDRGSGYTF. Here the CDR3 DNA reads TGTGCCAGTAGTAACGACAGGGGTAGCGGCTACACCTTC. The chain recombines TRBV19 with TRBJ1-2; 8 positions agree with TRBD1. V shed 4 bases and J 8 bases; nucleotides not matched to a gene: 6. CDR1 and CDR2 from the germline V gene are LNHDA and SQIVND (reference sequence). The length of the CDR3 is 13 residues.

This rearrangement joins TRBV28 to TRBJ1-3; TRBD1 matches at 7 bases. This CDR3 is built from 15 residues. Losses at the gene ends were 7 bases for V and 0 bases for J; bases not matched to a gene: 6. Per the germline V gene, CDR1 is MDHEN and CDR2 is SYDVKM. CDR3: CASNAGGSSGNTIYF. DNA of the CDR3: TGTGCCAGCAATGCAGGGGGGAGCTCTGGAAACACCATATATTTT.

The rearrangement joins TRBV18 to TRBJ2-5, with D possibly TRBD2 on 5 matching bases. Trimming shortened V by 5 bases and J by 4 bases, and 17 bases separated the two germline ends. Germline V gene sequence: CDR1 KGHSH, CDR2 LQKENI. This CDR3 spans 15 amino acids. The DNA for the CDR3 is TGTGCCAGCTCAGCCGTCACCGGGGTTCGAGAGACCCAGTACTTC. Encoded protein: CASSAVTGVRETQYF.

CDR3 region: CASSEGGGWRNEQFF. The DNA of the CDR3 is TGCGCCAGCAGTGAGGGGGGCGGGTGGCGGAATGAGCAGTTCTTC. The chain couples TRBV10-1 to TRBJ2-1; tentative D call: TRBD1 (6 bases). The CDR3 spans 15 residues. Trimming cost V 2 bases and J 7 bases, with 15 bases left between them. Germline assignment: CDR1 WNHNN and CDR2 SYGVQD (reference sequence).

V is TRBV10-3 and J is TRBJ2-1; 7 bases agree with TRBD1. The germline V gene encodes CDR1 ENHRY and CDR2 SYGVKD. Unmatched junction bases numbered 5, after V lost 0 bases and J lost 6 bases. The CDR3 has 15 amino acids. CDR3 in amino acids: CAISESGTASNEQFF. CDR3 bases: TGTGCCATCAGTGAGTCGGGGACAGCAAGCAATGAGCAGTTCTTC.

This clone was counted a few times. The genes are TRBV7-9 and TRBJ2-3; 7 bases fit TRBD2. V shed 5 bases and J 4 bases; nucleotides not matched to a gene: 9. CDR1 is SEHNR and CDR2 is FQNEAQ in the germline V gene (reference sequence). The CDR3 is 15 amino acids. In DNA form, the CDR3 reads TGTGCCAGCAGCCGGGGAGGGTCCTCGGCAGATACGCAGTATTTT. Protein: CASSRGGSSADTQYF.

In DNA, the CDR3 is TGTGCCAGCAGCTTTTCCGGCGGGAGTGGCTACACCTTC. This gives the protein CASSFSGGSGYTF. This rearrangement joins TRBV7-3 to TRBJ1-2; the D is unclear. The CDR3 covers 13 residues. Germline V gene lookup returns CDR1 SGHTA and CDR2 FQGTGA. V was trimmed by 3 bases and J by 7 bases, leaving 12 bases between them.

The chain carries TRBV11-2 and TRBJ2-1; 7 nucleotides agree with TRBD2. The germline gives CDR1 SGHAT, CDR2 FQNNGV. The CDR3 runs 15 residues. The V and J ends lost 5 bases and 0 bases, in that order; junction bases with no gene match: 4. CDR3 sequence reads: CASSKRTSSYNEQFF. DNA for the CDR3: TGTGCCAGCAGCAAACGGACTAGCTCCTACAATGAGCAGTTCTTC.

The J gene is TRBJ2-4, the V gene TRBV7-9; 10 positions match TRBD1. V was clipped by 2 bases and J by 6 bases; unmatched bases: 1. CDR1 SEHNR and CDR2 FQNEAQ come from the germline V gene (reference sequence). The CDR3 is 14 amino acids. The CDR3: CASSLRDRGNIQYF. In nucleotides, the CDR3 is TGTGCCAGCAGCTTAAGGGACAGGGGAAACATTCAGTACTTC.

The chain carries TRBV25-1 and TRBJ1-1; D is uncertain. The germline CDR1 and CDR2 sequences are MGHDK and SYGVNS. The V and J ends lost 8 bases and 5 bases respectively, with 9 bases between them. The CDR3 runs to 11 residues. The CDR3 sequence: CASLGTTEAFF. CDR3 in DNA: TGTGCCAGCCTAGGAACGACTGAAGCTTTCTTT.

The genes are TRBV7-9 and TRBJ1-6; a possible D gene is TRBD1 (6 bases). Trimming stripped 4 bases from V and 9 bases from J, with 16 bases between. The CDR3 contains 15 residues. Germline assignment: CDR1 SEHNR and CDR2 FQNEAQ (reference sequence). The DNA of the CDR3 is TGTGCCAGCAGCTCGCTCACAGGGAAGGGTTCACCCCTCCACTTT. This sequence encodes CASSSLTGKGSPLHF.

The CDR3: CASRKEGGGAYEQYF. CDR3 bases: TGTGCCAGCAGGAAAGAGGGCGGGGGGGCGTACGAGCAGTACTTC. The V call is TRBV2, the J call TRBJ2-7, with TRBD2 identical over 9 bases. Germline V CDR1 and CDR2: SNHLY, FYNNEI. The CDR3 contains 15 residues. Trimming took 6 bases from V and 4 from J; bases not matched to a gene: 10. The variable domain in full, with the rest retrieved from reference TRBV2 and TRBJ2-7, is EPEVTQTPSHQVTQMGQEVILRCVPISNHLYFYWYRQILGQKVEFLVSFYNNEISEKSEIFDDQFSVERPDGSNFTLKIRSTKLEDSAMYFCASRKEGGGAYEQYFGPGTRLTVT.